Given below is one T cell receptor beta chain in context. The CDR3 extends over 15 amino acids. CDR1 is SGDLS and CDR2 is YYNGEE in the germline V gene. V was trimmed by 0 bases and J by 8 bases, leaving 17 bases between them. Original processing methods: Reference gene primer amplification yielded estimated nucleated cell counts. Data came from immunoSEQ multiplex PCR; TCRdb stores just in-frame clones and leaves some out. V and J calls and clone size are as listed in that table; D and trimming were resolved from the DNA. The sample has approximately 75,000 clones; approximately 83% are singletons. The sample belongs to a study of blood T cell repertoires in COVID-19. Turning to the study itself: Specimens from acute and convalescent COVID-19 originated in the United States, Italy and Spain. T cells, B-cell-depleted T cells, or PBMCs provided the cDNA or gDNA that served as material.

The Seattle patients, enrolled during active infection, were followed longitudinally. This chain links TRBV9 with TRBJ1-2; D is uncertain. Specimen: peripheral blood. The sequence was collected from a man aged 25 to 45 with COVID-19, enrolled during active disease. CDR3 sequence: CASSVGELETVGYTF. CDR3 bases: TGTGCCAGCAGCGTAGGAGAGTTAGAGACTGTCGGCTACACCTTC.